A selection of T cell receptor beta chains follows, all from one sample in a study of cytomegalovirus exposure and HLA in healthy donors. Assay used: immunoSEQ multiplex PCR; TCRdb lists only in-frame clones, some missing. The top ten hold approximately 16% of the sample, which has about 84,000 clones, 63% seen once. Material for sequencing was PBMCs. The receptors derive from a woman in her 40s in good health and CMV-seropositive. Both conserved end residues are trimmed from each CDR3.

v_call cdr3_aa
TRBV10-2 ASRLGGTSHYEQF
TRBV5-1 ASSLALAGAYNEQF
TRBV7-8 ASSHRTGDQPQH
TRBV10-2 ASSASRGSSYEQY
TRBV7-2 ASSYAGGRAEAF
TRBV4-1 ASSSSGLLRETQY
TRBV9 ASSQTPSGKSN
TRBV29-1 SSRQVLSDTQY
TRBV15 ATSRDKGREQY
TRBV28 ASSLGLIGVRGTGELF
TRBV20-1 RVGGNQPQH
TRBV7-2 ASSSLPGGGETQY
TRBV10-3 AISVLPLTEAF
TRBV6-1 ASSGQGRANYGYT
TRBV27 ASSLSRNTEAF
TRBV28 ASSRVAGGYNEQF
TRBV21-1 ASSKRGFPQY
TRBV18 ASSQQQGNQPQH
TRBV4-3 ASSFGRAGDTQY
TRBV7-9 ASSIGQGDFLAF
TRBV18 ASSPPNSATRNTEAF
TRBV6-4 ASSDGAGRADTQY
TRBV29-1 SVEVLSFLGQGYEQY
TRBV7-9 ASSWTGGITGELF
TRBV28 ASSFILYNEQF
TRBV2 ASSGSGGRNQPQH
TRBV7-2 ASSQLGGKKTDTQY
TRBV7-9 ASSSFSGFHEQY
TRBV30 AWSVLSDFMLAKNIQY
TRBV2 ASSDRTSGYREQF
TRBV7-9 ASPEGGTDTQY
TRBV27 ASSSGTSGNNEQF
TRBV4-1 ASSQATSGSSGANVLT
TRBV28 ASSLAYEQY
TRBV29-1 SVAGQGFQY
TRBV30 AWSVTGGTGELF
TRBV7-2 ASSLETTDYT
TRBV2 ASSVPFTGGRTEAF
TRBV27 ASSFKSAPRDYEQY
TRBV6-5 ASSDGQDLNGYT
TRBV13 ASSWASLGLAGANINTGELF
TRBV27 ASSLPGGARAF
TRBV27 ASRIRGQANYGYT
TRBV19 ASSQGRGTGELF
TRBV6-5 ASSRRDRDYGYT
TRBV30 AWSVGTGDSTYGYT
TRBV19 ASSTLGTGGKGYT
TRBV7-9 ASSPWALPGGYT
TRBV7-9 ASSPSGLSTEAF